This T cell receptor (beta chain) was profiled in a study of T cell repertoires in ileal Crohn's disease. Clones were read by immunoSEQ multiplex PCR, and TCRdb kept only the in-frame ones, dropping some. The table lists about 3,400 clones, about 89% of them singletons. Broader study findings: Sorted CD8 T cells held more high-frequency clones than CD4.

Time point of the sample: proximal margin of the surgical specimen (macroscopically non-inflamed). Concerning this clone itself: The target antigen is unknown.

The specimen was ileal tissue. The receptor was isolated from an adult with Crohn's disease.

The CDR3 DNA sequence: TGTGCCACGGCAGCTAGCTCCTACGAGCAGTACTTC. Protein: CATAASSYEQYF. The V and J genes are TRBV10-3 and TRBJ2-7; no definite D call. The germline CDR1 and CDR2 sequences are ENHRY and SYGVKD. V was trimmed by 10 bases and J by 0 bases, leaving 10 bases between them. This CDR3 has 12 residues.